Ten or more counts support the clone carrying this T cell receptor beta chain. The antigen remains unidentified. This entry belongs to a study of neurological immune-mediated disorders. cDNA was made by 5'RACE with 10-nucleotide random UMIs. TCRdb re-called the 5' RACE reads with MiXCR, one entry per CDR3 protein. This sample has 75,000 to 90,000 distinct CDR3 sequences, with approximately 10% found just once. Study outcomes and limitations: Expanded clones shared no CDR3 amino acid sequences across subjects, suggesting private repertoires in all groups. HTLV-1-associated myelopathy showed the most TCR clonal expansion; multiple sclerosis the least, below healthy controls.

The sequencing input was PBMCs. This TCR came from a man aged 35 to 55 in good health.

The CDR3 sequence: CASSLHQGARDTQYF. The CDR3 DNA follows: TGTGCCAGCAGCTTACATCAGGGGGCGCGGGATACGCAGTATTTT. This sequence joins TRBV7-6 and TRBJ2-3; 8 bases align to TRBD1. Germline-derived CDR1 and CDR2 are SGHVS and FNYEAQ. J gave up 6 bases and V 2 bases, and 7 bases lay outside the gene matches. The CDR3 is made up of 15 amino acids.